The clone carrying this TCR beta chain appeared a few times. The antigen is unknown. The amount of total RNA extracted per sample was at least 5.5 micrograms. V lost 5 bases, J lost 5 bases, and 12 bases lay in between. CDR1 SEHNR and CDR2 FQNEAQ come from the germline V gene (reference sequence). The CDR3 runs 13 residues. The sample is drawn from a study of blood T cells in healthy people across ages. Study outcomes and limitations: When set beside aged donors, long-lived donors presented more naive CD4+ cells and higher diversity.

A sample-barcoded 5' primer and a J-beta primer mix were used in a second PCR of roughly 7 to 11 cycles. TCRdb independently ran MiXCR on the 5' RACE reads; one entry per CDR3 protein. This sample has 550,000 to 750,000 distinct CDR3 sequences, with roughly 21% found just once. The rearrangement joins TRBV7-9 to TRBJ2-5; no reliable D call. Sequenced sample: blood. The receptor was derived from a man aged 70-80 years in good health. The CDR3 loop reads CASSQSPTETQYF. CDR3 nucleotides: TGTGCCAGCAGCCAGTCACCCACGGAGACCCAGTACTTC.